A selection of T cell receptor beta chains follows, all from one sample in a study of blood T cell repertoires in COVID-19. The protocol was immunoSEQ multiplex PCR, while the TCRdb copy is restricted to in-frame clones and leaves out a portion. This sample has 250,000 to 300,000 clones, with under 90% found just once. Sequenced material: PBMCs or T cells enriched from blood (not recorded which). These receptors originate from a woman between 55 and 75 years old who had recovered from COVID-19. CDR3s include the opening cysteine and the closing phenylalanine or tryptophan. Fields, in order: clone size, J gene, V gene, D gene, CDR3 protein, CDR3 DNA. The D gene is left open where the match is weak. Not every row has a clone size; where given, it reads once, few, many or a size class.

>.|TRBJ2-7|TRBV4-2|TRBD2
CASSQVGSGDTYEQYF
TGTGCCAGCAGCCAAGTTGGTAGCGGGGATACCTACGAGCAGTACTTC
>few|TRBJ2-1|TRBV5-6|TRBD2
CASSFLAGNEQFF
TGTGCCAGCAGCTTTCTAGCGGGAAACGAGCAGTTCTTC
>.|TRBJ2-7|TRBV5-1|TRBD2
CASGRTSGINSYEQYF
TGCGCCAGCGGAAGGACTAGCGGGATAAACTCCTACGAGCAGTACTTC
>.|TRBJ2-3|TRBV7-3|.
CASRKGRGAADTQYF
TGTGCCAGCAGGAAAGGGCGGGGAGCGGCAGATACGCAGTATTTT
>.|TRBJ2-3|TRBV7-9|TRBD2
CASSTSGSDTQYF
TGTGCCAGCTCAACTAGCGGATCTGATACGCAGTATTTT
>.|TRBJ1-1|TRBV28|.
CASSLGGGMNTEAFF
TGTGCCAGCAGTTTGGGCGGGGGGATGAACACTGAAGCTTTCTTT
>.|TRBJ1-1|TRBV7-9|.
CASSHVGADTEAFF
TGTGCCAGCAGCCACGTGGGGGCGGACACTGAAGCTTTCTTT
>.|TRBJ1-2|TRBV5-8|.
CASSLQGQTSPFRGYTF
TGTGCCAGCAGTTTACAAGGACAGACGTCGCCTTTTCGAGGCTACACCTTC
>.|TRBJ2-1|TRBV2|TRBD2
CASSELRGVPNEQFF
TGTGCCAGCAGTGAATTGCGGGGGGTACCCAATGAGCAGTTCTTC
>once|TRBJ1-1|TRBV6-2/TRBV6-3|TRBD1
CASSYSNWDRVFSIAEAFF
TGTGCCAGCAGTTACTCGAACTGGGACAGGGTATTTTCAATCGCTGAAGCTTTCTTT
>.|TRBJ2-7|TRBV5-1|.
CASSLEWGDSYEQYF
TGCGCCAGCAGCTTGGAGTGGGGAGACTCCTACGAGCAGTACTTC
>.|TRBJ2-7|TRBV5-1|.
CASSLGVSSSYEQYF
TGCGCCAGCAGCTTGGGTGTTAGCAGCTCCTACGAGCAGTACTTC
>.|TRBJ2-3|TRBV5-1|.
CASSLARQGTDTQYF
TGCGCCAGCAGCTTGGCCCGACAGGGCACAGATACGCAGTATTTT
>.|TRBJ2-3|TRBV4-2|.
CASSQSWRITDTQYF
TGTGCCAGCAGCCAAAGTTGGCGGATCACAGATACGCAGTATTTT
>.|TRBJ1-3|TRBV6-1|TRBD1
CASSENGQARNTIYF
TGTGCCAGCAGTGAAAACGGACAGGCGCGGAACACCATATATTTT
>.|TRBJ2-5|TRBV5-1|.
CASSFLGGAKETQYF
TGCGCCAGCAGCTTCCTTGGGGGGGCAAAAGAGACCCAGTACTTC
>.|TRBJ1-4|TRBV28|TRBD1
CASSLQGVTNEKLFF
TGTGCCAGCAGCTTACAGGGGGTTACTAATGAAAAACTGTTTTTT
>.|TRBJ2-7|TRBV5-1|.
CASSPQEGVYYEQYF
TGCGCCAGCAGCCCGCAAGAGGGGGTCTACTACGAGCAGTACTTC
>.|TRBJ1-1|TRBV28|TRBD1
CASSYRGGPQEAFF
TGTGCCAGCAGTTACAGGGGCGGACCGCAAGAAGCTTTCTTT
>.|TRBJ2-1|TRBV9|TRBD2
CASSPGLVSYNEQFF
TGTGCCAGCAGCCCGGGACTAGTAAGCTACAATGAGCAGTTCTTC
>.|TRBJ1-1|TRBV7-6|.
CASSSAWGGMNTEAFF
TGTGCCAGCAGCTCCGCCTGGGGGGGCATGAACACTGAAGCTTTCTTT
>once|TRBJ1-6|TRBV5-1|TRBD1
CASSPLGQGGNSPLHF
TGCGCCAGCAGCCCCTTGGGACAGGGTGGGAATTCACCCCTCCACTTT
>.|TRBJ2-2|TRBV28|.
CASFNPGSTGELFF
TGTGCCAGCTTTAACCCGGGGAGCACCGGGGAGCTGTTTTTT
>.|TRBJ1-6|TRBV9|TRBD1
CASSVGGGGSPLHF
TGTGCCAGCAGCGTAGGAGGGGGCGGGTCACCCCTCCACTTT
>once|TRBJ2-2|TRBV5-1|TRBD1
CASRQQGYTGELFF
TGCGCCAGCAGGCAACAGGGGTACACCGGGGAGCTGTTTTTT
>.|TRBJ2-7|TRBV5-4|.
CASSLGGRGSSYEQYF
TGTGCCAGCAGCTTGGGGGGGAGGGGGAGCTCCTACGAGCAGTACTTC
>.|TRBJ2-7|TRBV5-1|.
CASSGQGYEQYF
TGCGCCAGCAGCGGTCAGGGGTACGAGCAGTACTTC
>.|TRBJ2-5|TRBV18|TRBD1
CASSPGTGVEETQYF
TGTGCCAGCTCACCAGGTACAGGGGTGGAAGAGACCCAGTACTTC
>.|TRBJ1-2|TRBV30|TRBD1
CGSGQGYGYTF
TGTGGGTCCGGACAGGGATATGGCTACACCTTC
>.|TRBJ2-3|TRBV29-1|TRBD2
CSARLAGEDTQYF
TGCAGCGCTAGACTAGCGGGAGAGGATACGCAGTATTTT
>.|TRBJ1-2|TRBV11-3|.
CASSLGWDTPSIF
TGTGCCAGCAGCTTAGGTTGGGACACCCCGAGTATCTTC
>.|TRBJ1-1|TRBV29-1|.
CSVEKQPNTEAFF
TGCAGCGTTGAGAAACAGCCCAACACTGAAGCTTTCTTT
>.|TRBJ2-7|TRBV10-2|.
CASSELIDVGEQYF
TGCGCCAGCAGTGAGCTTATAGACGTCGGGGAGCAGTACTTC
>.|TRBJ2-7|TRBV10-2|.
CASSTRDSYTYEQYF
TGCGCCAGCAGTACAAGGGACTCATATACCTACGAGCAGTACTTC
>.|TRBJ2-3|TRBV4-2|.
CASSLAPVGGDTQYF
TGTGCCAGCAGCCTAGCCCCGGTTGGAGGGGATACGCAGTATTTT
>.|TRBJ2-1|TRBV13|.
CASSLGQGLDEQFF
TGTGCCAGCAGCTTAGGACAAGGACTGGATGAGCAGTTCTTC
>.|TRBJ2-7|TRBV14|TRBD1
CASSKDRSIYEQYF
TGTGCCAGCAGCAAGGACAGGTCAATCTACGAGCAGTACTTC
>.|TRBJ1-4|TRBV5-1|.
CASSRNRQAREKLFF
TGCGCCAGCAGCCGGAACAGACAGGCGCGGGAAAAACTGTTTTTT
>.|TRBJ2-1|TRBV12-3/TRBV12-4|TRBD1
CASSWDRGNEQFF
TGTGCCAGCAGTTGGGACAGGGGGAATGAGCAGTTCTTC
>.|TRBJ2-3|TRBV6-5|.
CASSQPPGQNTQYF
TGTGCCAGCAGCCAGCCCCCAGGACAGAATACGCAGTATTTT
>.|TRBJ2-1|TRBV30|TRBD2
CASTSGSYNEQFF
TGTGCGTCAACTAGCGGGAGCTACAATGAGCAGTTCTTC
>.|TRBJ1-2|TRBV28|.
CASSLTPGGYTF
TGTGCCAGCAGTTTAACCCCCGGGGGCTACACCTTC
>.|TRBJ2-7|TRBV18|.
CASSQMDSNEQYF
TGTGCCAGCTCCCAAATGGACAGTAACGAGCAGTACTTC
>.|TRBJ1-1|TRBV27|TRBD1
CASSHRQGGVTEAFF
TGTGCCAGCAGTCATAGACAGGGCGGAGTCACTGAAGCTTTCTTT
>.|TRBJ2-1|TRBV11-3|TRBD1
CASSLGDSSSYNEQFF
TGTGCCAGCAGCTTAGGGGACAGCAGCTCCTACAATGAGCAGTTCTTC